These T cell receptor beta chains were read from a single sample in a study of cytomegalovirus exposure and HLA in healthy donors. Data came from immunoSEQ multiplex PCR; TCRdb stores just in-frame clones and leaves some out. The table lists around 350,000 clones, approximately 90% of them singletons. Sequenced material: PBMCs. The receptors shown here come from a woman between 18 and 30 years old in good health and CMV-seronegative. CDR3s leave out the opening cysteine and the closing phenylalanine or tryptophan. Clone size, where shown, is once, few, many, or a class for clones that have expanded.

abundance: NA
v_gene: TRBV18
CDR3aa: ASSPPPGGEKLF

abundance: NA
v_gene: TRBV15
CDR3aa: ATSRDSYGYT

abundance: NA
v_gene: TRBV5-6
CDR3aa: ASSLGSKETQY

abundance: NA
v_gene: TRBV29-1
CDR3aa: SVDGADYTEAF

abundance: NA
v_gene: TRBV28
CDR3aa: ASSSYGQGKNEQY

abundance: NA
v_gene: TRBV12-5
CDR3aa: ASGLAPGQPQH

abundance: NA
v_gene: TRBV9
CDR3aa: ASSVARGSYNEQF

abundance: NA
v_gene: TRBV6-1
CDR3aa: ASSDGHEQF

abundance: NA
v_gene: TRBV5-1
CDR3aa: ASSLVSGGQPYEQY

abundance: many
v_gene: TRBV6-6
CDR3aa: ASSRQTMNTEAF